Included here is one TCR beta chain sequence, with context. Its antigen is unidentified. The sample is drawn from a study of OX40 agonist ivuxolimab in advanced cancers. Whole-study context: Averaging roughly 60 years in age, with a range of about 23 to 90, the cohort was approximately 87% male.

Profiled with immunoSEQ multiplex PCR; TCRdb holds only in-frame clones, not every one. The sample lists about 61,000 clones, over 80% occurring once. Study-level findings and limits: Some of the lowest clonal expansion was seen in partial responders at 0.1-3.0 mg/kg.

CDR3 length equals 14 residues. Germline trimming cut 0 bases from V and 10 bases from J; bases unmatched to any gene: 6. Germline V gene data show CDR1 as SGHDT and CDR2 as YYEEEE. The specimen comprised CD4+ or CD8+ T cells sorted from blood, sampled in a trial of the OX40 agonist ivuxolimab. This chain uses TRBV5-6 with TRBJ2-1; 8 bases are a match to TRBD2. This TCR was sampled from an adult with an advanced solid tumor such as melanoma, head and neck, liver or kidney cancer. The CDR3 spells CASSLALASGEQFF. The CDR3 bases are TGTGCCAGCAGCTTGGCGTTGGCTAGCGGGGAGCAGTTCTTC.